The clone carrying this T cell receptor beta chain was seen just once. These data are taken from a study of response to subunit inactivated influenza vaccine. TCRdb used MiXCR to reprocess the RT-PCR reads, holding one entry per CDR3 protein. In the table there are some 500,000 distinct CDR3 sequences, 10% to 15% of which are singletons. The CDR3 is 16 amino acids. V dropped 2 bases and J dropped 5 bases, with 16 bases sitting between them. Per the germline V gene, CDR1 is LGHNA and CDR2 is YSLEER. Sequencing used PBMCs from blood, obtained roughly 47 days after vaccination. This chain joins TRBV4-3 and TRBJ2-1, with D perhaps matching TRBD1 or TRBD2 (5 bases each). This receptor was taken from a man aged 45-65 years who received an inactivated influenza vaccine. This chain's CDR3 is CASSQRANSGHNEQFF. CDR3 bases: TGCGCCAGCAGCCAAAGGGCCAACTCGGGGCACAATGAGCAGTTCTTC.